The text below deals with one T cell receptor beta chain. Its antigen is not known. The sample belongs to a study of CD8+ T cells in alopecia areata. V was shortened by 2 bases and J by 0 bases, with 9 bases between the two germline ends. The CDR3 sequence is 14 residues long. Germline values: CDR1 GTSNPN, CDR2 SVGIG (reference sequence). Investigators isolated RNA and reverse transcribed it into cDNA to act as the sequencing template. Produced via immunoSEQ multiplex PCR; TCRdb's table is partial and in-frame only. The sample consists of more than 90,000 clones, 60% of them appearing once. Treatment given: oral pan-JAK inhibitor, 5-10 mg twice daily. General study findings and limits: Researchers reported that TCR sharing among patients proved less clear than in mice, possibly HLA-linked.

The material sequenced was CD8+ T cells sorted from blood, taken between weeks 55 and 65, from a patient treated with tofacitinib. The sequence derives from a human donor with alopecia areata. V and J are TRBV30 and TRBJ2-3; the D gene is possibly TRBD1 (6 bases). CDR3 sequence (DNA): TGTGCCTGGAGTAGGGGACATAGCACAGATACGCAGTATTTT. Translation: CAWSRGHSTDTQYF.